This T cell receptor (beta chain) was identified in a study of blood T cell repertoires in COVID-19. Participants were aged roughly 18 to 90 years, lived in around 25 US areas, and enrolled virtually. Sequencing used immunoSEQ multiplex PCR; TCRdb keeps in-frame clones, though not all of them. Here the sample spans approximately 230,000 clones, roughly 79% being singletons. Deletions cut 7 bases from V and 5 bases from J, with 17 bases between. Germline CDR1 is LNHDA and CDR2 is SQIVND (reference sequence). The CDR3 runs to 14 residues. The TCR comes from a man in his forties who had recovered from COVID-19. The chain joins TRBV19 to TRBJ1-2; D unclear. Sample: PBMCs or T cells enriched from blood (not recorded which). As DNA, the CDR3 is TGTGCCAGTAATGACGGGTCGTATAGGTATGGCTACACCTTC. Translated: CASNDGSYRYGYTF.